This T cell receptor (beta chain) was sequenced for a study of regulatory T cells in long-lasting Graves disease. For TCR beta, libraries came from iRepertoire HTBI primers and Arm-PCR of CDR3 regions. TCRdb independently ran MiXCR on the multiplex PCR reads; one entry per CDR3 protein. Altogether a few hundred thousand distinct CDR3 sequences are present, 20% to 25% being singletons, with the ten largest covering about 7%. The germline V and J ends were trimmed by 1 base and 5 bases, with 12 bases remaining between them. Germline lookup yields CDR1 SGHRS and CDR2 YFSETQ. The CDR3 is 14 residues long. Time point meaning: persistent/refractory GD, antithyroid drugs over 5 years with positive TRAb. Scientists built the TCR library using RNA that was extracted from PBMCs. This clonotype was observed a handful of times.

The specimen was peripheral blood mononuclear cells (PBMCs), collected when the disease was refractory, from a patient treated with antithyroid drugs. This sequence originates from a female donor with Graves disease. The chain combines TRBV5-1 with TRBJ1-2; tentatively, D is TRBD1 (5 bases). Here the CDR3 reads CASSLSREGYGYTF. CDR3 DNA sequence: TGCGCCAGCAGCTTGTCCCGAGAGGGGTATGGCTACACCTTC. Looking up the rest from reference TRBV5-1 and TRBJ1-2 gives the full variable domain: KAGVTQTPRYLIKTRGQQVTLSCSPISGHRSVSWYQQTPGQGLQFLFEYFSETQRNKGNFPGRFSGRQFSNSRSEMNVSTLELGDSALYLCASSLSREGYGYTFGSGTRLTVV.